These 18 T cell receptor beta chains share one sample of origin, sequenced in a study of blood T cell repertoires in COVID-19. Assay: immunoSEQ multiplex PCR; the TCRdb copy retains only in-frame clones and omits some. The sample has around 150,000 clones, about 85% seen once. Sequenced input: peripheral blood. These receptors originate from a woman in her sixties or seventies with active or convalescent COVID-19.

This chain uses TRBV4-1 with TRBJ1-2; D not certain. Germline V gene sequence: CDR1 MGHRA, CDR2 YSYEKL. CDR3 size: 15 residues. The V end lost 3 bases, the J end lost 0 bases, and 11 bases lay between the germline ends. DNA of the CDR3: TGCGCCAGCAGCCAGAGTGAGTTAGCTAACTATGGCTACACCTTC. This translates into CASSQSELANYGYTF.

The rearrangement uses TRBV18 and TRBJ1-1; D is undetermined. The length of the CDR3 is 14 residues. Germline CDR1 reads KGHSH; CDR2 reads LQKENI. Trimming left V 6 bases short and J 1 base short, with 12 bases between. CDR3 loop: CASSPLQENTEAFF. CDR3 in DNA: TGTGCCAGCTCCCCCCTCCAGGAGAACACTGAAGCTTTCTTT.

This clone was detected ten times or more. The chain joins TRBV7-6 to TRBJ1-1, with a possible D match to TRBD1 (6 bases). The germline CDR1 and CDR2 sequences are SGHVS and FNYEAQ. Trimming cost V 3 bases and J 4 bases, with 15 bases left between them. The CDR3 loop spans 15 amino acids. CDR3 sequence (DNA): TGTGCCAGCAGCTTTCCACAGGGTCGGGTCACTGAAGCTTTCTTT. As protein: CASSFPQGRVTEAFF.

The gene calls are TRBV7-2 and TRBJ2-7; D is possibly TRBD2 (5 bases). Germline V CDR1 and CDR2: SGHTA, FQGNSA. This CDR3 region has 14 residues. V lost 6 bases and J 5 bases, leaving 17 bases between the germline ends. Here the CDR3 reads CASSSPLAAHEQYF. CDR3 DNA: TGTGCCAGCAGTTCTCCCCTAGCCGCCCACGAGCAGTACTTC. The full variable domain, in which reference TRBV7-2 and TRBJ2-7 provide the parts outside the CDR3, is GAGVSQSPSNKVTEKGKDVELRCDPISGHTALYWYRQSLGQGLEFLIYFQGNSAPDKSGLPSDRFSAERTGGSVSTLTIQRTQQEDSAVYLCASSSPLAAHEQYFGPGTRLTVT.

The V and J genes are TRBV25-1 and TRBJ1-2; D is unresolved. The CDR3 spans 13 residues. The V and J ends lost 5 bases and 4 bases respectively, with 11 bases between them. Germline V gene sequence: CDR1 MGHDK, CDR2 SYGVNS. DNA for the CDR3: TGTGCCAGCAGTATCTTGGGGAGCTATGGCTACACCTTC. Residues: CASSILGSYGYTF.

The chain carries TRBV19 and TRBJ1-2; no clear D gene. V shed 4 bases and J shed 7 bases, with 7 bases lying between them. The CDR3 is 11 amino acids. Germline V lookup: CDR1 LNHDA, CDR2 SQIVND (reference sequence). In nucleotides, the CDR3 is TGTGCCAGTAGTACCCTATTTGGCTACACCTTC. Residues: CASSTLFGYTF.

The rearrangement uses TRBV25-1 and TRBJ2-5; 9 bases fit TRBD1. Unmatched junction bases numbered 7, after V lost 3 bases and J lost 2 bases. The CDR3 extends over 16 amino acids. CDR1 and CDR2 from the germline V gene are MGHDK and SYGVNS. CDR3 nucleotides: TGTGCCAGCAGTGACGCTTTGGGACAGGGACAAGAGACCCAGTACTTC. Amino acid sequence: CASSDALGQGQETQYF.

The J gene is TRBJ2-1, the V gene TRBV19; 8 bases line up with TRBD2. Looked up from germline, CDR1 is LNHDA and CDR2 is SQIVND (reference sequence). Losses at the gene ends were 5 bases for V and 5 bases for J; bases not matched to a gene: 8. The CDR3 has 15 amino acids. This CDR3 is CASSAAGTRNNEQFF. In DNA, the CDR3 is TGTGCCAGTAGTGCGGCGGGGACTAGAAACAATGAGCAGTTCTTC.

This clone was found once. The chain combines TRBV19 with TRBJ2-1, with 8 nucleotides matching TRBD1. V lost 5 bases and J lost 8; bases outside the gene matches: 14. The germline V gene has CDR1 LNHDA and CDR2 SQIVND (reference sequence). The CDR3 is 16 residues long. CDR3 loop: CASSFVSRGRGYEQFF. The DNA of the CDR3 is TGTGCCAGTAGTTTCGTATCCAGGGGGCGAGGGTATGAGCAGTTCTTC.

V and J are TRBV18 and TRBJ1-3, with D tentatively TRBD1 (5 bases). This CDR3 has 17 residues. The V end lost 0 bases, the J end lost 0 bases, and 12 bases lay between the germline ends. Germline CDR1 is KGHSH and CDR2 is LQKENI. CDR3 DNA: TGTGCCAGCTCACCACCCGACAGCCTGATCTCTGGAAACACCATATATTTT. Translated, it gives CASSPPDSLISGNTIYF.

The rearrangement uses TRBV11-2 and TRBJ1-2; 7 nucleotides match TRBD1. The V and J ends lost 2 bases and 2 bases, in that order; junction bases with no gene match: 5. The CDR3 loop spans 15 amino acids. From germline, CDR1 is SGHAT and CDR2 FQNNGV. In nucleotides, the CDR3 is TGTGCCAGCAGCTTACTTGTGACAGGGAACTATGGCTACACCTTC. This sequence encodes CASSLLVTGNYGYTF.

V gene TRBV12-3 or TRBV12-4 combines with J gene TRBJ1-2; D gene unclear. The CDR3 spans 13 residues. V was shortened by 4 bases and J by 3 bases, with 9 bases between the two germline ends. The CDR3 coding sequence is TGTGCCAGCAGTTATTCAGGATACTATGGCTACACCTTC. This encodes CASSYSGYYGYTF.

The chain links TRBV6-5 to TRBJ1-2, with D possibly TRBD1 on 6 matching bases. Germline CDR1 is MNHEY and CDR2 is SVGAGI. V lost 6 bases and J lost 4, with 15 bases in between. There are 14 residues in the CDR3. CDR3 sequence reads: CASSPRDTPYGYTF. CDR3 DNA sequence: TGTGCCAGCAGCCCCCGGGACACCCCCTATGGCTACACCTTC.

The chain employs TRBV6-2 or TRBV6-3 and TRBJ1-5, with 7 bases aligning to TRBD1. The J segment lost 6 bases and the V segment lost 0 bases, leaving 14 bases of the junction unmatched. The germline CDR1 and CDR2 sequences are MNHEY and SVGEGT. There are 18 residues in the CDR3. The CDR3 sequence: CASSYSGFAKQGSQPQHF. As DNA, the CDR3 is TGTGCCAGCAGTTACTCGGGGTTTGCGAAACAGGGGAGTCAGCCCCAGCATTTT.

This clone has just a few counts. Here the CDR3 reads CASTNRDVCKRGGYTF. CDR3 DNA: TGTGCCAGCACTAACCGCGACGTCTGTAAAAGAGGTGGCTACACCTTC. The gene calls are TRBV21-1 and TRBJ1-2. TRBV21-1 is termed a pseudogene. The CDR3 totals 16 residues.

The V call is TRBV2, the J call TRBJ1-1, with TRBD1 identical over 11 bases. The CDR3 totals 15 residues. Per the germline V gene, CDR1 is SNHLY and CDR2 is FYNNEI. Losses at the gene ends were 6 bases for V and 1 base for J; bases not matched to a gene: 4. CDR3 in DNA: TGTGCCAGCAGGGGAGGGACAGGGGGGAACACTGAAGCTTTCTTT. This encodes CASRGGTGGNTEAFF.

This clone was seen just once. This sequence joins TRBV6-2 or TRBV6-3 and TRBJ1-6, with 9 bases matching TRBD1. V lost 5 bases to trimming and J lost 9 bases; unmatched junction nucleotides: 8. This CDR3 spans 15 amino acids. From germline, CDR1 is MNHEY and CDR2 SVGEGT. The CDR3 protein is CASSRPGQGSSPLHF. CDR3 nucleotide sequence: TGTGCCAGCAGTAGACCGGGACAGGGCTCTTCACCCCTCCACTTT.

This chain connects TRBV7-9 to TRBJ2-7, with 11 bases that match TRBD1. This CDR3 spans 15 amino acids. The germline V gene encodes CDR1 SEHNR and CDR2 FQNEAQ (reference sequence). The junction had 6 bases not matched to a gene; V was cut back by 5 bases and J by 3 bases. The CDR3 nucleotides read TGTGCCAGCAGCGGACGGACAGGGGGCATCTACGAGCAGTACTTC. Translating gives CASSGRTGGIYEQYF.